This TCR beta chain comes out of a study of T cells in Graves' hyperthyroidism and ophthalmopathy. Study-level points and caveats: Also found in blood were most expanded thyroid clonotypes above 0.001.

A word on this clonotype: As yet, its antigen is unknown.

Regions amplified from RNA transcripts were the TCR beta CDR3 regions. The TCR CDR3 first-round RT-PCR relied on the HTBI primer set. MiXCR was run by TCRdb on the multiplex PCR reads, yielding one entry per CDR3 protein. The data hold under 300,000 distinct CDR3 sequences, with roughly 15% observed a single time. The receptor was derived from a woman in her forties with Graves' hyperthyroidism. The sequencing sample was made of blood.

The CDR3 DNA follows: TGTGCCCGCACTGAATCAGGGCAGGCTTTCTTT. It specifies CARTESGQAFF. The J gene is TRBJ1-1, the V gene TRBV2; a possible D gene is TRBD1 (5 bases). V was trimmed by 11 bases and J by 11 bases, leaving 18 bases between them. Germline V gives CDR1 SNHLY, CDR2 FYNNEI. This CDR3 comprises 11 residues.